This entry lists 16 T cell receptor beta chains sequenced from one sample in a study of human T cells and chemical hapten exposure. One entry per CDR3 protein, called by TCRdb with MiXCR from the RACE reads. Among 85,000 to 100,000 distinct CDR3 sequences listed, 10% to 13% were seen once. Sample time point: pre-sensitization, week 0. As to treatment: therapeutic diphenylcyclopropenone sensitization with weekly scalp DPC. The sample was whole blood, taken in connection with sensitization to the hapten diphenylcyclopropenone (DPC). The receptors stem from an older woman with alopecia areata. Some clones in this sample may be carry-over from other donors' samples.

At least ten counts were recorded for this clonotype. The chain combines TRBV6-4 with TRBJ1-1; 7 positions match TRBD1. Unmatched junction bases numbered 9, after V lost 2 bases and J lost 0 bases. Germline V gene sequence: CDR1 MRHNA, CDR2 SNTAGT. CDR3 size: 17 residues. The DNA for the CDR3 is TGTGCCAGCAGTGACGCCCGGCACAGGGGACTGAACACTGAAGCTTTCTTT. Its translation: CASSDARHRGLNTEAFF.

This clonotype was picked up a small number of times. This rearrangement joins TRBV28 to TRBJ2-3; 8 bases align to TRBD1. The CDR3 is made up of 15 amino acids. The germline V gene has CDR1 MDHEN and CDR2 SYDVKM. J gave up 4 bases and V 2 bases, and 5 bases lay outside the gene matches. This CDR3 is CASSLPQGAADTQYF. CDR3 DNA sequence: TGTGCCAGCAGTTTACCCCAGGGGGCAGCAGATACGCAGTATTTT.

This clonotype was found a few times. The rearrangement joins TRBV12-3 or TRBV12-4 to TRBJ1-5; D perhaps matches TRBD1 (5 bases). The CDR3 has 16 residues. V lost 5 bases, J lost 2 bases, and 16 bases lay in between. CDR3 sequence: CASSPGTVRGNQPQHF. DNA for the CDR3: TGTGCCAGCAGTCCAGGGACCGTCCGAGGCAATCAGCCCCAGCATTTT.

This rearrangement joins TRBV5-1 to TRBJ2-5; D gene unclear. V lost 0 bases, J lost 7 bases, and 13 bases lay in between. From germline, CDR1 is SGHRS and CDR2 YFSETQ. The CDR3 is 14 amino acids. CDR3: CASSLAGGGGTQYF. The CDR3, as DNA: TGCGCCAGCAGCTTGGCCGGCGGTGGTGGGACCCAGTACTTC. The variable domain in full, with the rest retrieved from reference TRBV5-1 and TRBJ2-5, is KAGVTQTPRYLIKTRGQQVTLSCSPISGHRSVSWYQQTPGQGLQFLFEYFSETQRNKGNFPGRFSGRQFSNSRSEMNVSTLELGDSALYLCASSLAGGGGTQYFGPGTRLLVL.

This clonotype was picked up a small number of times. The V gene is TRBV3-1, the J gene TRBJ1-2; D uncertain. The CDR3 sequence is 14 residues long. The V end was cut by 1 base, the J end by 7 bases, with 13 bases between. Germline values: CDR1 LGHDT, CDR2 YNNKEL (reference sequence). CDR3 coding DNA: TGTGCCAGCAGCCAAGTTGCCTGGTTTGGTGGCTACACCTTC. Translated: CASSQVAWFGGYTF.

CDR3 in amino acids: CSARKGDSNEQFF. CDR3 sequence (DNA): TGCAGTGCTAGGAAGGGAGACTCCAATGAGCAGTTCTTC. This chain connects TRBV20-1 to TRBJ2-1; tentatively, D is TRBD2 (5 bases). Trimming cost V 3 bases and J 6 bases, with 12 bases left between them. The CDR3 spans 13 residues. Germline lookup yields CDR1 DFQATT and CDR2 SNEGSKA (reference sequence).

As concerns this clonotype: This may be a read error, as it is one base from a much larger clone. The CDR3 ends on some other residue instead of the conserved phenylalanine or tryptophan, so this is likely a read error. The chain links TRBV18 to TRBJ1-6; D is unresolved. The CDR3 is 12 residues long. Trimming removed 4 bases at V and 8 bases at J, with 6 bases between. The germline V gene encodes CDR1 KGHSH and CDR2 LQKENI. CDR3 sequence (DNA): TGTGCCAGCTCACTTGGAGATTCACCCCTCCACCTT. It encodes CASSLGDSPLHL.

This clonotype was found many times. DNA of the CDR3: TGCGCCAGCAGCCAAGATTGGAGGGATTTTAACTATGGCTACACCTTC. It is translated as CASSQDWRDFNYGYTF. The chain is built from TRBV4-1 and TRBJ1-2; D remains ambiguous. V lost 0 bases to trimming and J lost 1 base, with 12 bases between them. The CDR3 has 16 amino acids. From germline, CDR1 is MGHRA and CDR2 YSYEKL.

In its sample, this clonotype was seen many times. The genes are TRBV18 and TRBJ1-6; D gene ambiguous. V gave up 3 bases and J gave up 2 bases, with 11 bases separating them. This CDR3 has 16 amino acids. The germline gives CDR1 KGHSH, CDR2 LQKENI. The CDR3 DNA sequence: TGTGCCAGCTCACCGGCCCCGATTACCTATAATTCACCCCTCCACTTT. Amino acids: CASSPAPITYNSPLHF. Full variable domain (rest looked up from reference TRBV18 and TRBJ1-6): NAGVMQNPRHLVRRRGQEARLRCSPMKGHSHVYWYRQLPEEGLKFMVYLQKENIIDESGMPKERFSAEFPKEGPSILRIQQVVRGDSAAYFCASSPAPITYNSPLHFGNGTRLTVT.

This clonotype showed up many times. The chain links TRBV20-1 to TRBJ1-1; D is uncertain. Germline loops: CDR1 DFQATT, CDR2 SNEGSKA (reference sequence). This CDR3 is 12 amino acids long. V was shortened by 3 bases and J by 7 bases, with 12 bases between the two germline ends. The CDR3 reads CSASSLKIEAFF. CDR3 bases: TGCAGTGCTAGCAGTTTAAAAATTGAAGCTTTCTTT.

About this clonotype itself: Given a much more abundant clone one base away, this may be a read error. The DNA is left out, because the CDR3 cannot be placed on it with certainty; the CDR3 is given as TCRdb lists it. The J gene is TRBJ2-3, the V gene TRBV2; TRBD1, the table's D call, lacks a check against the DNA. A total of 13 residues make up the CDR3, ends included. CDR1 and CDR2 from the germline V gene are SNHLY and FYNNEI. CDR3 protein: CASILGDQDTQYF.

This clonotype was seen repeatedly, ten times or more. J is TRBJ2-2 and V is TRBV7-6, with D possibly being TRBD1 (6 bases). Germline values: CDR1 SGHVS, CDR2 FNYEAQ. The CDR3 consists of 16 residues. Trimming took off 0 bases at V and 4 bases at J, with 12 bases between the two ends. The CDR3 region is CASSLALGAATGELFF. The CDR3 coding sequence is TGTGCCAGCAGCTTAGCCCTGGGGGCGGCCACCGGGGAGCTGTTTTTT.

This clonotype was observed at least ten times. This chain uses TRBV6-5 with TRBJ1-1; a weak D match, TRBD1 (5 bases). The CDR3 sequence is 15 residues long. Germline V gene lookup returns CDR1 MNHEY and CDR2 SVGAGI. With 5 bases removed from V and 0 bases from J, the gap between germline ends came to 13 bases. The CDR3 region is CASSTATAMNTEAFF. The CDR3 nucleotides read TGTGCCAGCAGTACCGCGACAGCGATGAACACTGAAGCTTTCTTT.

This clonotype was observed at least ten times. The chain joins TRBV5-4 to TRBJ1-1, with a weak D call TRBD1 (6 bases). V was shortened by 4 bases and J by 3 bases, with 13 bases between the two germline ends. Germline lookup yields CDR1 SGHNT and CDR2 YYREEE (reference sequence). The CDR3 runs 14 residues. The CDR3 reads CASSPGGQHTEAFF. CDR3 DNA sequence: TGTGCCAGCAGCCCCGGCGGACAGCACACTGAAGCTTTCTTT.

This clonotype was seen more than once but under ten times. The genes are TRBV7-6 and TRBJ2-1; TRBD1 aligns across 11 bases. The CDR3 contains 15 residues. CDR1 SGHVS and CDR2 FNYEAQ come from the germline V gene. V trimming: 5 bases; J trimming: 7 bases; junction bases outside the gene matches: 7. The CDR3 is CASSQAGTGGNEQFF. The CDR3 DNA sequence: TGTGCCAGCAGCCAAGCCGGGACAGGGGGAAATGAGCAGTTCTTC. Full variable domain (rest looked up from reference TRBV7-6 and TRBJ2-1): GAGVSQSPRYKVTKRGQDVALRCDPISGHVSLYWYRQALGQGPEFLTYFNYEAQQDKSGLPNDRFSAERPEGSISTLTIQRTEQRDSAMYRCASSQAGTGGNEQFFGPGTRLTVL.

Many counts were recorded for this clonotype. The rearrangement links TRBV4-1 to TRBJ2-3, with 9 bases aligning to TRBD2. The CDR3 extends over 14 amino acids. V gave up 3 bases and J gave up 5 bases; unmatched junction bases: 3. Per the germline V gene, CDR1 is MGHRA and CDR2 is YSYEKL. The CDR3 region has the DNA TGCGCCAGCAGCCAGAGACTAGCGGAAGATACGCAGTATTTT. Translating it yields CASSQRLAEDTQYF.